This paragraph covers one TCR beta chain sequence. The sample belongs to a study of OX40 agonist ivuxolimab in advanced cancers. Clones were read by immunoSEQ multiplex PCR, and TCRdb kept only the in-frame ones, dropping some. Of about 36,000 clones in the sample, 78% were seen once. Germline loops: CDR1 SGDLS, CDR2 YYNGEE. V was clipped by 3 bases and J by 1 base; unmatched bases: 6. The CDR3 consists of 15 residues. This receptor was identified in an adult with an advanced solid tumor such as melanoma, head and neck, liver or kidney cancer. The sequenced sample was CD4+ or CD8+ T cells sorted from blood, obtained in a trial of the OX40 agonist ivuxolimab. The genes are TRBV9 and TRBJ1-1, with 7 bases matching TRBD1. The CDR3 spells CASSGSGQPNTEAFF. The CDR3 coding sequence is TGTGCCAGCAGCGGTTCGGGACAGCCGAACACTGAAGCTTTCTTT.